This passage covers 4 T cell receptor beta chains from one sample sequenced in a study of regulatory T cells in long-lasting Graves disease. CDR3-region Arm-PCR and iRepertoire HTBI primers produced the TCR beta libraries. Each CDR3 protein gets one entry after TCRdb re-called the multiplex PCR reads with MiXCR. Of about 340,000 distinct CDR3 sequences listed, 15% to 20% are singletons. Indicated time point: persistent/refractory GD, antithyroid drugs over 5 years with positive TRAb. Isolated PBMC RNA provided the starting material for the TCR library. This specimen consisted of peripheral blood mononuclear cells (PBMCs), obtained when the disease was refractory, from a patient treated with antithyroid drugs. The source of these receptors is a female donor with Graves disease.

This chain connects TRBV10-3 to TRBJ2-5; 7 bases fit TRBD2. V shed 0 bases, J shed 5 bases, and the junction held 9 bases outside the gene matches. The CDR3 is 16 residues long. Germline V gives CDR1 ENHRY, CDR2 SYGVKD. DNA of the CDR3: TGTGCCATCAGTGAGTCCCCCCCGGGGGGAGGGGAGACCCAGTACTTC. This translates into CAISESPPGGGETQYF.

This clonotype was counted ten times or more. The rearrangement joins TRBV3-1 to TRBJ2-5; D may match TRBD1 or TRBD2 (5 bases each). V lost 4 bases, J lost 5 bases, and 11 bases lay in between. This CDR3 is 13 amino acids long. Germline V CDR1 and CDR2: LGHDT, YNNKEL (reference sequence). CDR3 sequence (DNA): TGTGCCAGCAGCCCGGATTGGGGGGAGACCCAGTACTTC. Its translation: CASSPDWGETQYF.

This clonotype was observed at least ten times. V is TRBV7-9 and J is TRBJ2-5; D is undetermined. V lost 5 bases and J 4 bases, leaving 11 bases between the germline ends. Germline V gene lookup returns CDR1 SEHNR and CDR2 FQNEAQ (reference sequence). This CDR3 has 13 amino acids. In DNA form, the CDR3 reads TGTGCCAGCAGCCTTCTTACCCCAGAGACCCAGTACTTC. Translated: CASSLLTPETQYF.

The sample holds a few counts of this clonotype. The gene calls are TRBV6-9 and TRBJ2-3, with 10 bases lining up with TRBD2. V gave up 3 bases and J gave up 3 bases; unmatched junction bases: 9. The CDR3 length is 17 residues. From germline, CDR1 is MNHGY and CDR2 SVAAGI. The CDR3 nucleotides read TGTGCCAGCAGTTACTCCGTAGCGGGGGGATCAACAGATACGCAGTATTTT. Its protein product is CASSYSVAGGSTDTQYF.